These 2 T cell receptor beta chains share one sample of origin, sequenced in a study of shared clonotypes between healthy human individuals. Method: immunoSEQ multiplex PCR; TCRdb's copy keeps in-frame clones and lacks some. The sample yields approximately 2,000,000 clones, just under 95% seen once. As defined, naive CD8 cells were CD45RO-negative and positively selected for CCR7, with terminally differentiated effector memory CD45RA+ cells excluded. Sequencing was performed on naive CD8+ T cells from PBMCs. These receptors all come from a man aged 18 to 30 in good health. Some clones in this sample may be carry-over from other donors' samples.

The CDR3 DNA is TGTGCCAGCAGCCCGACAGGGAGCTCCAATGAGCAGTTCTTC. This gives the protein CASSPTGSSNEQFF. The chain couples TRBV27 to TRBJ2-1, with 7 bases that match TRBD1. CDR1 is MNHEY and CDR2 is SMNVEV in the germline V gene (reference sequence). V dropped 6 bases and J dropped 6; count of bases not matched to a gene: 8. This CDR3 contains 14 residues.

The count of this clone is one. For the CDR3, the DNA is TGTGCCGTCTCCGGGACAGAATCTGGAAACACCATATATTTT. This translates into CAVSGTESGNTIYF. The chain carries TRBV19 and TRBJ1-3; TRBD1 agrees at 7 bases. CDR1 and CDR2 from the germline V gene are LNHDA and SQIVND (reference sequence). V trimming: 11 bases; J trimming: 1 base; junction bases outside the gene matches: 8. This CDR3 spans 14 amino acids. Using reference TRBV19 and TRBJ1-3 for the parts outside the CDR3, the full variable domain is DGGITQSPKYLFRKEGQNVTLSCEQNLNHDAMYWYRQDPGQGLRLIYYSQIVNDFQKGDIAEGYSVSREKKESFPLTVTSAQKNPTAFYLCAVSGTESGNTIYFGEGSWLTVV.